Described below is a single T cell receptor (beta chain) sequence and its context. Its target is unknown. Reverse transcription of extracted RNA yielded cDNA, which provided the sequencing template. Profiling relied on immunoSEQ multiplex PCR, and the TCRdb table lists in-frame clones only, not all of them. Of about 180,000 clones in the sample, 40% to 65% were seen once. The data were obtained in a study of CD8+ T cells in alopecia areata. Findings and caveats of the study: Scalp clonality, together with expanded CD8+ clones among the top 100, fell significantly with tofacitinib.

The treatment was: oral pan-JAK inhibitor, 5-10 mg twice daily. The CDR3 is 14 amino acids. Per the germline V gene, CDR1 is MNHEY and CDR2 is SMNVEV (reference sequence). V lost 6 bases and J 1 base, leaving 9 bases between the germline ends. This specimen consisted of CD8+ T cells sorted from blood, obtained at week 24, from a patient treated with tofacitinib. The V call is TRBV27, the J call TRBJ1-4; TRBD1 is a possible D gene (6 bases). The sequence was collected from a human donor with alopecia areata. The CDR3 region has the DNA TGTGCCAGCAGGACCAGGGGAACTAATGAAAAACTGTTTTTT. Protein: CASRTRGTNEKLFF.